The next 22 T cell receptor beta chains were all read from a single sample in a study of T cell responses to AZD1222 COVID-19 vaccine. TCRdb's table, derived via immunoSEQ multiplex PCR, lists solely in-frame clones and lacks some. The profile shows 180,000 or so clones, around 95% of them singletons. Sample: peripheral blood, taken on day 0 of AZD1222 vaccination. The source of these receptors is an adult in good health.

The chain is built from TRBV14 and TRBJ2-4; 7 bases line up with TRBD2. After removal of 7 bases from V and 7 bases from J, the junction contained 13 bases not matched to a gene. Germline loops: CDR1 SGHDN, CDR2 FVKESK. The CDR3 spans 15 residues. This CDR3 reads CASIIRGEGGNIQYF. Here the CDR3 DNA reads TGTGCCAGCATCATACGCGGGGAGGGCGGGAACATTCAGTACTTC.

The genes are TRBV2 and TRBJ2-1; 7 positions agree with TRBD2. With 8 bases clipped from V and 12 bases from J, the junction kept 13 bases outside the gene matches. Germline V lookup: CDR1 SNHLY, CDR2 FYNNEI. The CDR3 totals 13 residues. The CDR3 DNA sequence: TGTGCCAGCGTTACTAGCCGGGAGGCAGCGCAGTTCTTC. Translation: CASVTSREAAQFF.

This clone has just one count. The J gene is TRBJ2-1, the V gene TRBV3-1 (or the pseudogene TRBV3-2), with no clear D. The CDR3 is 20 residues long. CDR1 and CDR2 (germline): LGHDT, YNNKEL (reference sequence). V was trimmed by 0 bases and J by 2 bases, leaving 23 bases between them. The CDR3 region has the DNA TGTGCCAGCAGCCAAGATTTAAGCGAATACCCGACAAGACCCTACAATGAGCAGTTCTTC. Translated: CASSQDLSEYPTRPYNEQFF.

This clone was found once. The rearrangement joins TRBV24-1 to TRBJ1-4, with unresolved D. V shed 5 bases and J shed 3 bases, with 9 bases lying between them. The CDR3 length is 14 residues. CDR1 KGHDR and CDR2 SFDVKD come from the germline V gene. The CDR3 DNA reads TGTGCCACCAGTGGCGACGGAGCTAATGAAAAACTGTTTTTT. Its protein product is CATSGDGANEKLFF.

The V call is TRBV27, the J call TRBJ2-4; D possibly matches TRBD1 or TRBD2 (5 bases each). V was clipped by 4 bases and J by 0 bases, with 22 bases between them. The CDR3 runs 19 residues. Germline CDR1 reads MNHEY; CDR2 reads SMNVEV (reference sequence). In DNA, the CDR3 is TGTGCCAGCAGTTCCTACGTCTCGGGACGGGTCGGAGCCAAAAACATTCAGTACTTC. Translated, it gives CASSSYVSGRVGAKNIQYF.

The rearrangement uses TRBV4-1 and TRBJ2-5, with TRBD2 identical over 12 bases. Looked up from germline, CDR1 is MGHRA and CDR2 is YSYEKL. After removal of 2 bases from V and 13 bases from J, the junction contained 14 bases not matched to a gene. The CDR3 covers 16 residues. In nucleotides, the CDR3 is TGCGCCAGCAGCCAAACCGGGACTAGCGGGCCTTTTGTCATGTACTTC. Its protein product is CASSQTGTSGPFVMYF.

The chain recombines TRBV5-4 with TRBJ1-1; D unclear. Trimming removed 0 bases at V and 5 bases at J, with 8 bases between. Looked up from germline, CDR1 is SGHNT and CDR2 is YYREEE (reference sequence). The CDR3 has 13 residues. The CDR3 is CASSLASGTEAFF. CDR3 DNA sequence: TGTGCCAGCAGCTTGGCGAGTGGAACTGAAGCTTTCTTT.

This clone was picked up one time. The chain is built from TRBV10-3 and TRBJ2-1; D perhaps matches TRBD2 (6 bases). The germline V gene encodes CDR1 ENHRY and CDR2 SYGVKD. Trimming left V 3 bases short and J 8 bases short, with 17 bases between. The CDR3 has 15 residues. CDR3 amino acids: CAISEGTPSGDEQFF. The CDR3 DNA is TGTGCCATCAGTGAAGGGACTCCCAGTGGGGATGAGCAGTTCTTC.

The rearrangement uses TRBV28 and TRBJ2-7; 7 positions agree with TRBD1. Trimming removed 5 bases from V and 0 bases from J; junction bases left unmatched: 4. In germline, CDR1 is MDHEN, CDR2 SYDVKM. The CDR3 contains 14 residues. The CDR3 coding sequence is TGTGCCAGCAGTCGCGCAGGGGGCTCCTACGAGCAGTACTTC. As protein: CASSRAGGSYEQYF.

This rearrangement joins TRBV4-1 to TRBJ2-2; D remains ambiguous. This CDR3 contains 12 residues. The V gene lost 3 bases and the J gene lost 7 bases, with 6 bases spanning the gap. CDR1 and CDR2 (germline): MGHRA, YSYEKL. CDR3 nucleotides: TGCGCCAGCAGCCAGTGGGACGGGGAGCTGTTTTTT. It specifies CASSQWDGELFF.

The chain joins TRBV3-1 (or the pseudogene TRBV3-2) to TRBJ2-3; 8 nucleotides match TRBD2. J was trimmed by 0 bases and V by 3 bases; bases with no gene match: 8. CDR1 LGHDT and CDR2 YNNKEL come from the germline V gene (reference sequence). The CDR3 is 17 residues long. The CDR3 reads CASSQGGGRPSTDTQYF. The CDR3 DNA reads TGTGCCAGCAGCCAGGGGGGCGGGAGGCCTAGCACAGATACGCAGTATTTT.

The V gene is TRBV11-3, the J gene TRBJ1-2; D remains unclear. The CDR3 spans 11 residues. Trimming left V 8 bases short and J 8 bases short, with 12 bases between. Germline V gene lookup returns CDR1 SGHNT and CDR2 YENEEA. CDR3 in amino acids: CASLKISGYTF. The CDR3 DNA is TGTGCCAGCCTAAAGATCTCAGGCTACACCTTC.

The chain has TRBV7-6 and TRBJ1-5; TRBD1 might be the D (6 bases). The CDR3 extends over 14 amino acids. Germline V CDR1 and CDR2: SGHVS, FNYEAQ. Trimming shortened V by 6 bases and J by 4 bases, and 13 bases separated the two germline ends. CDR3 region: CASRGSGANQPQHF. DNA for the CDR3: TGTGCCAGCAGGGGGTCGGGGGCGAATCAGCCCCAGCATTTT.

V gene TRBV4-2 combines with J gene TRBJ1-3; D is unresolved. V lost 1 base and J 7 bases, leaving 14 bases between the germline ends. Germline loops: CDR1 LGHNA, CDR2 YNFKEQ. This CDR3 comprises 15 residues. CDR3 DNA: TGTGCCAGCAGCCAAGTGTCTTCGGGTGAGAACACCATATATTTT. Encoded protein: CASSQVSSGENTIYF.

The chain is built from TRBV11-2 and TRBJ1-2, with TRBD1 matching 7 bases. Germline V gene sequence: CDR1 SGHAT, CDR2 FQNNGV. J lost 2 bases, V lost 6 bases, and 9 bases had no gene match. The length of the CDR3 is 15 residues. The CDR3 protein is CASSTLQTGNYGYTF. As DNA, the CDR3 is TGTGCCAGCAGTACTCTACAGACAGGGAACTATGGCTACACCTTC.

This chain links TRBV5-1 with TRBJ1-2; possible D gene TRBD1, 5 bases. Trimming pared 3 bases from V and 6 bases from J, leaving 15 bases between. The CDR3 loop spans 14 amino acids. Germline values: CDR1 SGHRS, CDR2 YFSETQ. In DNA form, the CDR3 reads TGCGCCAGCAGCTCCGGTGAAGGGGACCATGGCTACACCTTC. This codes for CASSSGEGDHGYTF.

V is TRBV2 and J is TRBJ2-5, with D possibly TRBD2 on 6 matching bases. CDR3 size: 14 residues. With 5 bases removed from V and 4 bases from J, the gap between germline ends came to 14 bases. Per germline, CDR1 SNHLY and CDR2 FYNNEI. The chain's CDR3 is CASSFPGLGETQYF. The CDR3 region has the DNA TGTGCCAGCAGTTTTCCGGGACTTGGAGAGACCCAGTACTTC. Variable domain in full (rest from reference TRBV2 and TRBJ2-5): EPEVTQTPSHQVTQMGQEVILRCVPISNHLYFYWYRQILGQKVEFLVSFYNNEISEKSEIFDDQFSVERPDGSNFTLKIRSTKLEDSAMYFCASSFPGLGETQYFGPGTRLLVL.

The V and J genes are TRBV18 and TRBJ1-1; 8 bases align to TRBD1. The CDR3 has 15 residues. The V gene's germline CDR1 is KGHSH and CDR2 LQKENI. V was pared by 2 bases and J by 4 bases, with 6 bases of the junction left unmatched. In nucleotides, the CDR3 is TGTGCCAGCTCACCATCGACAGGGGTGACCACTGAAGCTTTCTTT. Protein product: CASSPSTGVTTEAFF.

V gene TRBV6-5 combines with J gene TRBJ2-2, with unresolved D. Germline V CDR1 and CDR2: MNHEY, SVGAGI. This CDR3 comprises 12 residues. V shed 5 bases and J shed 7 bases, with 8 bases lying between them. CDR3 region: CASSRLLGELFF. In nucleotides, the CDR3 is TGTGCCAGCAGTAGACTCCTCGGGGAGCTGTTTTTT.

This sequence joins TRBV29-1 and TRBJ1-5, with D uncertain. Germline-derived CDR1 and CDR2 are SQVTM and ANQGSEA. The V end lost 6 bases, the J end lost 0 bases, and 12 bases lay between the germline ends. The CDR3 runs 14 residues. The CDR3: CSVADGYSNQPQHF. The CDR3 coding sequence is TGCAGCGTCGCAGACGGCTATAGCAATCAGCCCCAGCATTTT.

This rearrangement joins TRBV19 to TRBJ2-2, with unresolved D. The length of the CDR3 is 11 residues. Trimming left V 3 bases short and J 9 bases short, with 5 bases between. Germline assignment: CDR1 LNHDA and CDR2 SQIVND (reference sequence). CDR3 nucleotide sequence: TGTGCCAGTAGTATGGAGAGGGAGCTGTTTTTT. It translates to CASSMERELFF.

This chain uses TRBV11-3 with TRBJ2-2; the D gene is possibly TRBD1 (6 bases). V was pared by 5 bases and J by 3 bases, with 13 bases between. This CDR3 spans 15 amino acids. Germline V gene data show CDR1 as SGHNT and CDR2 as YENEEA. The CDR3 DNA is TGTGCCAGCAGCCGCGACAGGATCGACACCGGGGAGCTGTTTTTT. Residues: CASSRDRIDTGELFF.